The subject of this entry is one TCR beta chain. The sample belongs to a study of blood T cell repertoires in COVID-19. Study background: In each case, the material was cDNA or gDNA derived from T cells, B-cell-depleted T cells, or PBMCs.

Original methodology: From reference gene primer amplification, estimates of nucleated cell counts were derived. Profiling relied on immunoSEQ multiplex PCR, and the TCRdb table lists in-frame clones only, not all of them. The V and J calls and the clone size are those of that table, but D and trimming were determined from the DNA. The sample yields tens of thousands of clones, about 87% seen once. Per the germline V gene, CDR1 is LGHDT and CDR2 is YNNKEL (reference sequence). This CDR3 is built from 13 residues. V lost 11 bases, J lost 4 bases, and 9 bases stayed unmatched. The J gene is TRBJ2-7, the V gene TRBV3-1 (or the pseudogene TRBV3-2), with 9 bases that match TRBD1. Sequenced: peripheral blood. This TCR came from a human donor with acute or convalescent COVID-19. The donor label of this sample is uncertain. The CDR3 bases are TGTGCCGCTGGACAGGGGAAATTTTACGAGCAGTACTTC. Translated, it gives CAAGQGKFYEQYF.